This T cell receptor (beta chain) was recovered during a study of T cell repertoires in cytomegalovirus infection. The wider study: Indications of both CMV infection and matching HLA type were provided by public TCR beta signatures.

The sample holds many counts of this clonotype. V gave up 6 bases and J gave up 1 base, with 8 bases separating them. Germline V gene sequence: CDR1 MNHEY, CDR2 SMNVEV (reference sequence). This CDR3 is 13 amino acids long. TCRdb recomputed calls from the reads with MiXCR, one row per CDR3 protein. This table holds approximately 550,000 distinct CDR3 sequences, approximately 15% found once. The genes are TRBV27 and TRBJ2-3, with D unclear. This clonotype was sampled from a human donor in good health (CMV status not recorded). Some clones in this sample may be carry-over from other donors' samples. Sequencing used CD8+ T cells from PBMCs. CDR3 sequence reads: CASRPGGTDTQYF. CDR3 bases: TGTGCCAGCAGGCCTGGGGGCACAGATACGCAGTATTTT.